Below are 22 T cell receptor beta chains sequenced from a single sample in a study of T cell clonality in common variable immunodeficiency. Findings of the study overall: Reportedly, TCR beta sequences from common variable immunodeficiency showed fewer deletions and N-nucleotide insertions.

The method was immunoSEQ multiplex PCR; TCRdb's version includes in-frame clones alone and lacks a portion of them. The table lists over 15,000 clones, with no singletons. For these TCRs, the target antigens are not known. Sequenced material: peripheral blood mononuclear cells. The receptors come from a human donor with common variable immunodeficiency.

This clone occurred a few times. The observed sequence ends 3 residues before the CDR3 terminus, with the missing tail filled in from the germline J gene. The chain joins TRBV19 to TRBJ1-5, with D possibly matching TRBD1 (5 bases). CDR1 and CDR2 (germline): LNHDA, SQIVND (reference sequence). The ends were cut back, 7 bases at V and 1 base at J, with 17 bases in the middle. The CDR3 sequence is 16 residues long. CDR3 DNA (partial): TGTGCCAGTACCCTAAACTCAGGGTTGAGCAATCAGCCC. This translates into CASTLNSGLSNQP. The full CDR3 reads CASTLNSGLSNQPQHF. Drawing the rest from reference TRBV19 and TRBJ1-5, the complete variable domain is DGGITQSPKYLFRKEGQNVTLSCEQNLNHDAMYWYRQDPGQGLRLIYYSQIVNDFQKGDIAEGYSVSREKKESFPLTVTSAQKNPTAFYLCASTLNSGLSNQPQHFGDGTRLSIL.

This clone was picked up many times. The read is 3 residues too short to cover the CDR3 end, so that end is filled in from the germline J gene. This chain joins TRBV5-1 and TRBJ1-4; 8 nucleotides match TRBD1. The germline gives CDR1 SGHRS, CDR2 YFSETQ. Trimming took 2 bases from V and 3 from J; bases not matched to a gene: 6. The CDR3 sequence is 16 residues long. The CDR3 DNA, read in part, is TGCGCCAGCAGCTTTCTCCCGACAGGGGCTAATGAAAAA. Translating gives CASSFLPTGANEK. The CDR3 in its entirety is CASSFLPTGANEKLFF.

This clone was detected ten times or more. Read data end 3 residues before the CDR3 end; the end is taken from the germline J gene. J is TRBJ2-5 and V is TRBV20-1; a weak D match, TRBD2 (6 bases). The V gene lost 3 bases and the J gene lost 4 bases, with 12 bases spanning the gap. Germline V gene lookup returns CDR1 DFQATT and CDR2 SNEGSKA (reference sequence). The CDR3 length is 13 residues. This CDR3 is CSASNLARETQYF. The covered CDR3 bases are TGCAGTGCTAGTAATCTAGCGAGAGAGACC.

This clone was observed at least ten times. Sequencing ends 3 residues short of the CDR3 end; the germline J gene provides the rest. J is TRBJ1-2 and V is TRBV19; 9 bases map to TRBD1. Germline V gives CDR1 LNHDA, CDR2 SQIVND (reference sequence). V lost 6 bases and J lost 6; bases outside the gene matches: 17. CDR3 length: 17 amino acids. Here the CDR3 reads CASSGTGRGIVYDGYTF. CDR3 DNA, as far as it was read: TGTGCCAGTAGCGGGACAGGGAGAGGTATAGTATACGATGGC.

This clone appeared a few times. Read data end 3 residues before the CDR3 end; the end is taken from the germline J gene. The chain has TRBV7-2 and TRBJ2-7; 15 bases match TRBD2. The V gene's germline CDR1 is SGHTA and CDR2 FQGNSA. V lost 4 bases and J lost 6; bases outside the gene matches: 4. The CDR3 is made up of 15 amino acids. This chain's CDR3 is CASSSPGLAGGEQYF. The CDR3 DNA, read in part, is TGTGCCAGCAGCTCGCCGGGACTAGCGGGAGGCGAG.

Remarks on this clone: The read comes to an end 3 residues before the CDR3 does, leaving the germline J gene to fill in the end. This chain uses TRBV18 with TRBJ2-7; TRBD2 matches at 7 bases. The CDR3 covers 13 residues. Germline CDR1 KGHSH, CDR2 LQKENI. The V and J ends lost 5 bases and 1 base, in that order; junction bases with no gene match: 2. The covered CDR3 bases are TGTGCCAGCTCAACGGGGGGATCCTACGAG. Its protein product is CASSTGGSYE. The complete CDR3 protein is CASSTGGSYEQYF. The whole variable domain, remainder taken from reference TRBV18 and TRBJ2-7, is NAGVMQNPRHLVRRRGQEARLRCSPMKGHSHVYWYRQLPEEGLKFMVYLQKENIIDESGMPKERFSAEFPKEGPSILRIQQVVRGDSAAYFCASSTGGSYEQYFGPGTRLTVT.

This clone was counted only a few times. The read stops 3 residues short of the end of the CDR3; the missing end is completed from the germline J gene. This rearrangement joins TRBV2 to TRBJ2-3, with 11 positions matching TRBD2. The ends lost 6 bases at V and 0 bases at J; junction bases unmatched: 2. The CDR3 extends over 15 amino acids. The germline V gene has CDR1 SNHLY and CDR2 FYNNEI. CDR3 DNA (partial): TGTGCCAGCAGGAGACTAGCGGGGAGCACAGATACG. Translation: CASRRLAGSTDT. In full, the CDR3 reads CASRRLAGSTDTQYF.

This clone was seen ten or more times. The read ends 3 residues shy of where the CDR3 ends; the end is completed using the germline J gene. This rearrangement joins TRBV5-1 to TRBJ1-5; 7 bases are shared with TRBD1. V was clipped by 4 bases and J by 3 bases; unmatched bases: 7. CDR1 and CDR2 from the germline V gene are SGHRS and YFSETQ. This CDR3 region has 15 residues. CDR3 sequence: CASSKDREDNQPQHF. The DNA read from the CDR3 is TGCGCCAGCAGCAAAGACAGGGAGGACAATCAGCCC.

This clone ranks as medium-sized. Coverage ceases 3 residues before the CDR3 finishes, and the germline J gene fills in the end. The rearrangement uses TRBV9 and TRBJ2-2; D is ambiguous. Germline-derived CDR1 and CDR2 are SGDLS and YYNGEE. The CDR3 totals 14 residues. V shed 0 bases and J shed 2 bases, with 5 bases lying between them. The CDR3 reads CASSVDSNTGELFF. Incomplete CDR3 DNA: TGTGCCAGCAGCGTAGACAGCAACACCGGGGAG.

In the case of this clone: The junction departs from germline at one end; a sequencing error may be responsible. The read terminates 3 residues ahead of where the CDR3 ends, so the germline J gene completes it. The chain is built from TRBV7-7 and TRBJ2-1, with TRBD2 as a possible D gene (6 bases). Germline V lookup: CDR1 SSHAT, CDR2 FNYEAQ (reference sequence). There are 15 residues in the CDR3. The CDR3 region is CASSLAAGRRNEQFF. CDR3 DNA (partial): TGTGCTAGCAGCTTAGCGGCGGGGCGGAGAAATGAG.

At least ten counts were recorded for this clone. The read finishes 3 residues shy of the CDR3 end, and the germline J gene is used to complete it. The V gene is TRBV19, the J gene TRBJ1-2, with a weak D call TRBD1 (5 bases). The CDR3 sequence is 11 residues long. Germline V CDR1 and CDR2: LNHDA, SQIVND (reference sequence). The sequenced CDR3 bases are TGTGCCAGTAGGAGGGGTCCGGGC. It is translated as CASRRGPG. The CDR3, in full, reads CASRRGPGYTF.

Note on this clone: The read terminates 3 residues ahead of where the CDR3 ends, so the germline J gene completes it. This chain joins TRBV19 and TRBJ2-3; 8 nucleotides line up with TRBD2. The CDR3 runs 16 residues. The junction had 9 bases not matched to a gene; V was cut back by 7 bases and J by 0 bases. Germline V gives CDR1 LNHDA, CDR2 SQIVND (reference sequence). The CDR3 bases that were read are TGTGCCAGTAAAATCGGGAGGGGAGCTAGCACAGATACG. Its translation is CASKIGRGASTDT. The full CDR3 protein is CASKIGRGASTDTQYF.

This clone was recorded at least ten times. The CDR3 spells CASSPGVGSLHF. The sequenced part of the CDR3 DNA is TGTGCCAGCAGCCCGGGGGTGGGGTCC. The chain employs TRBV7-2 and TRBJ1-6; possible D gene TRBD1, 5 bases. The read ends 3 residues shy of where the CDR3 ends; the end is completed using the germline J gene. Germline-derived CDR1 and CDR2 are SGHTA and FQGNSA. The CDR3 is 12 amino acids.

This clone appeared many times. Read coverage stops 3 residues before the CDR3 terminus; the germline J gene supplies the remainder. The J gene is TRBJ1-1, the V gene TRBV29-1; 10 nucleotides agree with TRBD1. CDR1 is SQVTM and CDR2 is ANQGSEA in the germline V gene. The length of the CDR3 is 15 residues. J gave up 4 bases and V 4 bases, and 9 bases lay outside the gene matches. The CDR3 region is CSVVAQTGGGTEAFF. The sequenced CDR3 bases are TGCAGCGTTGTGGCACAGACAGGGGGCGGCACTGAA.

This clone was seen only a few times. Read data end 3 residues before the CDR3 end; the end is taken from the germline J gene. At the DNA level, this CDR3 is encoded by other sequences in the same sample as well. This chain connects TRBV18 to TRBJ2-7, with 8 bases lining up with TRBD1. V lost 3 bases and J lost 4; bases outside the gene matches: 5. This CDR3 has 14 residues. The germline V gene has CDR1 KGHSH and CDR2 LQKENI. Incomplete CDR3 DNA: TGTGCCAGCTCACCTGGGGACAGGCGGTACGAG. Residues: CASSPGDRRYE. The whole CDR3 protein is CASSPGDRRYEQYF.

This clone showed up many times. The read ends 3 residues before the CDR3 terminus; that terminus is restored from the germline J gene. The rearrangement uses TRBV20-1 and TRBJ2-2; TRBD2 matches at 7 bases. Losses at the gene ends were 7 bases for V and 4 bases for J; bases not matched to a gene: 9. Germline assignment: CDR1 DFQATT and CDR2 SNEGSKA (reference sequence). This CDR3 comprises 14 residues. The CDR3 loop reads CSVSGTPGTGELFF. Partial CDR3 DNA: TGCAGTGTCAGCGGGACCCCGGGCACCGGGGAG.

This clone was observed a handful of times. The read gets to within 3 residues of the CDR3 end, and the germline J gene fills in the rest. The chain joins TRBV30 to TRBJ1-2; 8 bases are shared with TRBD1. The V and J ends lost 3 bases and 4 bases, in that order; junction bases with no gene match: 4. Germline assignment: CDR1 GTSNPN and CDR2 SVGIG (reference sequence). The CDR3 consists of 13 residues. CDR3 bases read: TGTGCCTGGAGCCGGGACAGGCCCTATGGC. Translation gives CAWSRDRPYG. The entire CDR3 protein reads CAWSRDRPYGYTF.

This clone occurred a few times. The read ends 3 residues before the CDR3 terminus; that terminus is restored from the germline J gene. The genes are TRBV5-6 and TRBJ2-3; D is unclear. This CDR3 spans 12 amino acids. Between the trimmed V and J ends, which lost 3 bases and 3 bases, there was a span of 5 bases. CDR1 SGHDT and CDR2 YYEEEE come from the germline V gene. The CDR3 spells CASSSLTDTQYF. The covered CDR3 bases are TGTGCCAGCAGCTCCTTGACAGATACG.

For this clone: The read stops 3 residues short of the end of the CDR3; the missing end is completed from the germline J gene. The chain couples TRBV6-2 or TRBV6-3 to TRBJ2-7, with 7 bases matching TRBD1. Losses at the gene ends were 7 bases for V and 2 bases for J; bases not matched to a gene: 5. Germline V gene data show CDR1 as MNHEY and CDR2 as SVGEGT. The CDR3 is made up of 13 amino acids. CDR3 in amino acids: CASTTGQPYEQYF. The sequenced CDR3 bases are TGTGCCAGCACTACGGGACAGCCCTACGAG.

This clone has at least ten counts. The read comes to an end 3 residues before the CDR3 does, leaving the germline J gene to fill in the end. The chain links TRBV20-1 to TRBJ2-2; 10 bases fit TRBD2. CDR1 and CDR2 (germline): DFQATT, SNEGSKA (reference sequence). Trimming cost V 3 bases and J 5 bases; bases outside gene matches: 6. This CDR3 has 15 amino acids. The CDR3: CSASGSGGFTGELFF. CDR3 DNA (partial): TGCAGTGCTAGTGGTAGCGGGGGGTTTACCGGGGAG.

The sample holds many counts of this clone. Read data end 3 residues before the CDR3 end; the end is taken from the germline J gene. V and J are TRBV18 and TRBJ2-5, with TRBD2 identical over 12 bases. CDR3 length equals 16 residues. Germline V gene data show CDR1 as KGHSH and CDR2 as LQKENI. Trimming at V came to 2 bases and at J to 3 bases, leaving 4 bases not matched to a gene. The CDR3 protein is CASSPWRLAGEETQYF. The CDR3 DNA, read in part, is TGTGCCAGCTCACCATGGAGACTAGCGGGGGAAGAGACC.

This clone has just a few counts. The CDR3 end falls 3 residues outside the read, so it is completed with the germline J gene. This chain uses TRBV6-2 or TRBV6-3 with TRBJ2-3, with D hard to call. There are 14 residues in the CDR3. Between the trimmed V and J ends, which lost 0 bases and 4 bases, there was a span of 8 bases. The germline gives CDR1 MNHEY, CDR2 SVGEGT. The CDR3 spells CASSYSGGADTQYF. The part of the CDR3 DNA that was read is TGTGCCAGCAGTTACTCCGGTGGTGCAGATACG.